Listed below are T cell receptor beta chains from one sample, sequenced in a study of cytomegalovirus exposure and HLA in healthy donors. Assay used: immunoSEQ multiplex PCR; TCRdb lists only in-frame clones, some missing. The profile shows some 200,000 clones, approximately 79% of them singletons. The specimen was PBMCs. The receptors derive from a girl aged 2-15 years in good health and CMV-seronegative. CDR3s include the opening cysteine and the closing phenylalanine or tryptophan. A D gene is named only where the DNA matches it firmly.

V	J	D	CDR3
TRBV19	TRBJ2-7	NA	CASSIAGDYEQYF
TRBV2	TRBJ1-1	TRBD1	CASIQFGDRAGTEAFF
TRBV2	TRBJ1-5	NA	CASRLGGYSNQPQHF
TRBV19	TRBJ1-5	TRBD1	CASQPDPGQAFSSNQPQHF
TRBV15	TRBJ1-4	TRBD1	CATSRTGLGLGKLFF
TRBV5-1	TRBJ2-7	NA	CASSWMDFSYEQYF
TRBV7-9	TRBJ2-3	NA	CASGQQGSGGYF
TRBV27	TRBJ2-1	NA	CASSLSRDEQFF
TRBV6-6	TRBJ1-2	TRBD1	CASSWSTGGLYGYTF
TRBV5-1	TRBJ2-2	NA	CASRETSNTGELFF
TRBV7-6	TRBJ2-3	TRBD2	CASSPAPGTSGSFPDTQYF
TRBV10-3	TRBJ2-7	NA	CAISGGKAYEQYF
TRBV19	TRBJ2-7	NA	CASSWGVDREQYF
TRBV13	TRBJ2-1	NA	CASSLGAGPEQFF
TRBV29-1	NA	NA	CSVKGSYEQYF
TRBV10-2	TRBJ2-7	NA	CASSDEEYEQYF
TRBV27	TRBJ1-5	NA	CASSFRGYSNQPQHF
TRBV2	TRBJ2-2	NA	CARGHLLTGELFF
TRBV5-1	TRBJ1-1	NA	CASSPPTNTEAFF
TRBV7-6	TRBJ2-1	NA	CASSQRLEGEQFF
TRBV11-1	TRBJ2-5	NA	CASSFTLTELETQYF
TRBV5-1	TRBJ1-5	TRBD1	CASSSSGGLQPQHF
TRBV18	TRBJ2-5	TRBD1	CASSRNPGQGSAETQYF
TRBV4-1	TRBJ2-7	NA	CASSARDSNYEQYF
TRBV2	TRBJ1-2	NA	CASSESGNGYTF
TRBV6-5	TRBJ2-1	NA	CASMTPQVDEQFF
TRBV2	TRBJ2-4	TRBD1	CAPGEQGAKNIQYF
TRBV6-5	TRBJ2-1	TRBD2	CASSPIAGGNEQFF
TRBV9	TRBJ1-2	NA	CASSVDGRSGGYTF
TRBV10-3	TRBJ2-1	NA	CAISASSEYRNEQFF
TRBV4-1	TRBJ2-1	TRBD2	CASSHRTSGYPNNEQFF
TRBV25-1	TRBJ2-3	NA	CASSERGTDTQYF
TRBV19	TRBJ2-1	TRBD2	CASSVVAGGGWNEQFF
TRBV4-1	TRBJ1-1	NA	CASSQDNTGIGTEAFF
TRBV19	TRBJ2-1	TRBD2	CASSIGGSRYEQFF
TRBV6-1	TRBJ2-7	TRBD1	CASRGQSSYEQYF